The clone carrying this T cell receptor beta chain was seen at least ten times. The antigen remains unidentified. Researchers prepared the TCRbeta library using unique molecular identifiers, the study reports. TCRdb independently ran MiXCR on the PCR reads; one entry per CDR3 protein. The sample lists 150,000 to 200,000 distinct CDR3 sequences, roughly 6.3% occurring once. This sample is part of a study of T-cell reconstitution after alpha-beta-depleted transplantation in children. After removal of 8 bases from V and 7 bases from J, the junction contained 2 bases not matched to a gene. This CDR3 has 11 residues. Per the germline V gene, CDR1 is MNHEY and CDR2 is SMNVEV (reference sequence). Whole-study findings and limits: There were reportedly several hundred expanded graft clones from which alpha-beta T cells came about two months after transplant.

This clonotype originated in a girl under two years old with combined immunodeficiency, due to receive a stem cell transplant. The source was PBMCs, collected before TCRalphabeta/CD19-depleted stem cell transplant. This chain links TRBV27 with TRBJ2-4, with 7 bases matching TRBD1. This chain's CDR3 is CASGTVNIQYF. CDR3 nucleotides: TGTGCCAGCGGGACAGTCAACATTCAGTACTTC.